These T cell receptor beta chains were read from a single sample in a study of glioma-infiltrating T cells. TCRdb redid the calling of the multiplex PCR reads with MiXCR, one entry per CDR3 protein. The data show approximately 40,000 distinct CDR3 sequences, about 22% seen once. Sequencing was carried out using glioma tissue, nonneoplastic brain tissue, or PBMCs (not recorded which). These receptors were taken from a human donor with low-grade glioma or glioblastoma, undergoing nonglioma brain surgery, or in good health (not recorded which). Each CDR3 is given with its conserved first and last residue. Fields, in order: CDR3 length, V gene, D gene, J gene, clone size, CDR3 DNA, CDR3 protein. A D gene is named only where the DNA matches it firmly. Part of the rows lack a size; the others show once, few, many or a class for expanded clones.

length: 13
V: TRBV20-1
D: NA
J: TRBJ1-2
size: many
DNA: TGCAGTCCCCACCCTGACAGTACCTATGGCTACACCTTC
CDR3: CSPHPDSTYGYTF

length: 16
V: TRBV28
D: NA
J: TRBJ2-3
size: many
DNA: TGTGCCAGCAGTTTCACCCGGGGGCGAGGCACAGATACGCAGTATTTT
CDR3: CASSFTRGRGTDTQYF

length: 14
V: TRBV27
D: NA
J: TRBJ2-7
size: NA
DNA: TGTTCCCGCAGCCACCCAGTCCCCGGCTCCGCGCCGTCCTTC
CDR3: CSRSHPVPGSAPSF

length: 15
V: TRBV6-1
D: NA
J: TRBJ2-2
size: medium-sized
DNA: TGTGCCAGCAGTCCCGACAGGAGTACGACCGGGGAGCTGTTTTTT
CDR3: CASSPDRSTTGELFF

length: 16
V: TRBV9
D: TRBD1
J: TRBJ2-1
size: NA
DNA: TGTGCCAGCAGCGTATTCGGGCAGGGGGATCTGAATGAGCAGTTCTTC
CDR3: CASSVFGQGDLNEQFF

length: 11
V: TRBV29-1
D: TRBD2
J: TRBJ2-1
size: NA
DNA: TGCAGCGTTAAAGCTAGCGGAGAGCAGTTCTTC
CDR3: CSVKASGEQFF

length: 15
V: TRBV6-6
D: NA
J: TRBJ1-6
size: many
DNA: TGTGCCAGCAGTTACTCGCACAGGGTCTTCTCACCCCTCCACTTT
CDR3: CASSYSHRVFSPLHF

length: 15
V: TRBV3-1
D: NA
J: TRBJ1-3
size: many
DNA: TGTGCCAGCAGCCAAAGCTTAGGCTCTGGAAACACCATATATTTT
CDR3: CASSQSLGSGNTIYF

length: 15
V: TRBV5-1
D: TRBD1
J: TRBJ2-7
size: NA
DNA: TGCGCCAGCAGACAACCCGGGACAGGGGCCCACGAGCAGTACTTC
CDR3: CASRQPGTGAHEQYF

length: 14
V: TRBV19
D: NA
J: TRBJ1-5
size: many
DNA: TGTGCCAGTACCCCCCGTCCGGGGGATCAGCCCCAGCATTTT
CDR3: CASTPRPGDQPQHF

length: 13
V: TRBV6-5
D: NA
J: TRBJ1-1
size: NA
DNA: TGTGCCAGCGGCCCTGGACAGAACACTGAAGCTTTCTTT
CDR3: CASGPGQNTEAFF

length: 16
V: TRBV9
D: TRBD2
J: TRBJ2-5
size: few
DNA: TGTGCCAGCAGCGTCGGGATAGCGGGGGTCCGGGAGACCCAGTACTTC
CDR3: CASSVGIAGVRETQYF

length: 15
V: TRBV4-1
D: TRBD1
J: TRBJ1-1
size: many
DNA: TGCGCCAGCAGCCAAGAGACAGGGGGCGCCCCTGAAGCTTTCTTT
CDR3: CASSQETGGAPEAFF

length: 11
V: TRBV28
D: NA
J: TRBJ2-5
size: many
DNA: TGTGCCAGCAGTTTAAGAGAGACCCAGTACTTC
CDR3: CASSLRETQYF

length: 13
V: TRBV20-1
D: NA
J: TRBJ2-1
size: NA
DNA: TGCAGTGCTAACCCGGGACGGGACAATGAGCAGTTCTTC
CDR3: CSANPGRDNEQFF

length: 12
V: TRBV24-1
D: NA
J: TRBJ2-3
size: many
DNA: TGTGCCACCAGTGAAGGGCCGAGTACGCAGTATTTT
CDR3: CATSEGPSTQYF

length: 15
V: TRBV4-1
D: NA
J: TRBJ2-1
size: many
DNA: TGCGCCAGCAGCGGGGGGCGGGGCTCCTACAATGAGCAGTTCTTC
CDR3: CASSGGRGSYNEQFF